The clone carrying this T cell receptor (beta chain) has more than one count but fewer than ten. In the original processing: Reference gene primers were amplified, and this amplification served to estimate nucleated cell counts. The assay was immunoSEQ multiplex PCR, and TCRdb's table has in-frame clones only and misses some. Clonal size and the V and J genes are those of that table, whereas D and trimming came from the DNA. The sample comprises around 99,000 clones, more than 70% of which are singletons, and 6.8% rests with the top ten. The sample comes from a study of blood T cell repertoires in COVID-19. This TCR derives from a man aged 50 to 59 with active or convalescent COVID-19. The sample was peripheral blood.

This CDR3 reads CASSQRLAGGNTDTQYF. The CDR3 DNA reads as TGTGCCAGCAGTCAAAGACTAGCGGGAGGGAACACAGATACGCAGTATTTT. V and J are TRBV6-6 and TRBJ2-3; 14 positions match TRBD2. Germline CDR1 reads MNHNY; CDR2 reads SVGAGI (reference sequence). The CDR3 covers 17 residues. Trimming took 5 bases from V and 2 from J; bases not matched to a gene: 6.